One T cell receptor (beta chain) is described in this entry. The antigen is not known. The data were obtained in a study of T cells in Graves' hyperthyroidism and ophthalmopathy. TCR beta CDR3 regions were amplified from RNA transcripts. First-round RT-PCR targeting the TCR CDR3 was performed with the HTBI primer set. TCRdb re-called the multiplex PCR reads through MiXCR, storing one row per CDR3 protein. Here the sample spans 600,000 or so distinct CDR3 sequences, roughly 15% being singletons. The study's findings and limits: With a median lead of roughly 6.2 months before onset, the model predicted ophthalmopathy.

The source is a woman between 45 and 60 years old with Graves' ophthalmopathy. The specimen sequenced was blood.

The CDR3 nucleotides read TGTGCTAGTGGTTTGCCGGGTGTAGAGACCCAGTACTTC. This codes for CASGLPGVETQYF. This chain joins TRBV12-5 and TRBJ2-5; D gene unclear. The germline V and J ends were trimmed by 2 bases and 4 bases, with 8 bases remaining between them. Germline CDR1 LGHNT, CDR2 FRNRAP. This CDR3 has 13 amino acids.